These 3 T cell receptor beta chains came from one sample sequenced in a study of blood T cells in healthy people across ages. Sample-barcoded 5' priming and a J-beta primer mix drove a second PCR of about 6 to 12 cycles. TCRdb fed the 5' RACE reads into MiXCR, producing one record per CDR3 protein. This sample has just under 750,000 distinct CDR3 sequences, with 20% to 25% found just once. Material for sequencing was blood. The receptors stem from a man aged 65 to 79 in good health.

V is TRBV7-8 and J is TRBJ1-2; tentatively, D is TRBD1 (5 bases). The CDR3 totals 15 residues. Germline CDR1 SGHVS, CDR2 FQNEAQ. Trimming pared 0 bases from V and 1 base from J, leaving 9 bases between. CDR3 sequence: CASSLAPGSNYGYTF. The CDR3 DNA reads TGTGCCAGCAGCTTAGCCCCAGGGAGTAACTATGGCTACACCTTC.

The V gene is TRBV6-1, the J gene TRBJ2-2; D is possibly TRBD2 (7 bases). CDR3 length: 16 amino acids. The V gene lost 7 bases and the J gene lost 5 bases, with 20 bases spanning the gap. Looked up from germline, CDR1 is MNHNS and CDR2 is SASEGT. The CDR3 is CASKTRGGLSTGELFF. CDR3 DNA sequence: TGTGCCAGCAAGACCCGCGGGGGCCTGTCGACCGGGGAGCTGTTTTTT.

This clonotype was detected only once. The rearrangement links TRBV20-1 to TRBJ2-3; D not resolved. With 2 bases removed from V and 6 bases from J, the gap between germline ends came to 6 bases. CDR1 and CDR2 (germline): DFQATT, SNEGSKA (reference sequence). The CDR3 covers 11 residues. The DNA of the CDR3 is TGCAGTGCTAGAAAAAGGGATACGCAGTATTTT. Encoded protein: CSARKRDTQYF.